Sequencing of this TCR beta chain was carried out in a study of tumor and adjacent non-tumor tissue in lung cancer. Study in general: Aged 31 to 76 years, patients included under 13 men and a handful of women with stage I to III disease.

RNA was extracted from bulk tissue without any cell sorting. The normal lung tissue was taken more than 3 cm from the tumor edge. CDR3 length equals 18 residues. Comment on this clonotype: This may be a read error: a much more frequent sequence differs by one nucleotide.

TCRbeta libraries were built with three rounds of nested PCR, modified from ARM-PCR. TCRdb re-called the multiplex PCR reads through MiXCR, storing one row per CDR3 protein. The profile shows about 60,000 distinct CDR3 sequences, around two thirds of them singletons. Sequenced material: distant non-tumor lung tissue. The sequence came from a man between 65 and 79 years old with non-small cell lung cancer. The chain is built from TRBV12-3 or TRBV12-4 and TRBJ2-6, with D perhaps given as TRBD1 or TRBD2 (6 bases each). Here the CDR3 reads CSSSSPRGQLSGANVLTF. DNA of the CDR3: TGTTCCAGCAGTTCCCCCCGGGGGCAACTCTCTGGGGCCAACGTCCTGACTTTC.